The next 2 T cell receptor beta chains were all read from a single sample in a study of blood T cell repertoires in COVID-19. The repertoire was sequenced with immunoSEQ multiplex PCR; TCRdb's copy has only in-frame clones and lacks some. This sample has 50,000 to 80,000 clones; 88% occur once, and the top ten carry approximately 40%. Sequencing used peripheral blood. These receptors were collected from a woman aged 55-69 years with COVID-19, enrolled during active disease.

This chain links TRBV6-6 with TRBJ1-3; D gene unclear. Per germline, CDR1 MNHNY and CDR2 SVGAGI (reference sequence). V lost 5 bases and J 4 bases, leaving 6 bases between the germline ends. The CDR3 spans 12 residues. Here the CDR3 reads CASSPAGNTIYF. The DNA for the CDR3 is TGTGCCAGCAGTCCCGCGGGAAACACCATATATTTT.

CDR3 in amino acids: CASSLQGAMNTEAFF. The CDR3, as DNA: TGTGCCAGCAGTCTACAGGGGGCTATGAACACTGAAGCTTTCTTT. The chain combines TRBV6-5 with TRBJ1-1; 9 nucleotides match TRBD1. Germline assignment: CDR1 MNHEY and CDR2 SVGAGI. Unmatched junction bases numbered 4, after V lost 5 bases and J lost 0 bases. The CDR3 loop spans 15 amino acids.